These 20 T cell receptor beta chains share one sample of origin, sequenced in a study of cytomegalovirus exposure and HLA in healthy donors. 13 Jbeta primers and 60 Vbeta primers were used for the PCR. Assay used: immunoSEQ multiplex PCR; TCRdb lists only in-frame clones, some missing. The sample records approximately 150,000 clones, about 80% being singletons. The sequencing input was PBMCs. These receptors were obtained from a man aged 25-45 years in good health and CMV-seronegative.

The CDR3 loop is CAWTDSNSPLHF. As DNA, the CDR3 is TGTGCCTGGACTGACAGCAATTCACCCCTCCACTTT. This chain links TRBV30 with TRBJ1-6; D may be TRBD1 (5 bases). This CDR3 is 12 amino acids long. Trimming left V 4 bases short and J 7 bases short, with 8 bases between. Germline loops: CDR1 GTSNPN, CDR2 SVGIG (reference sequence).

The J gene is TRBJ1-1, the V gene TRBV6-6, with D hard to call. The CDR3 runs to 14 residues. V was cut by 6 bases and J by 3 bases, with 14 bases left in between. Germline-derived CDR1 and CDR2 are MNHNY and SVGAGI (reference sequence). CDR3 region: CASSTGVMDTEAFF. The CDR3 coding sequence is TGTGCCAGCAGCACCGGGGTTATGGACACTGAAGCTTTCTTT.

This chain links TRBV28 with TRBJ1-4; 7 bases fit TRBD1. Per germline, CDR1 MDHEN and CDR2 SYDVKM. The V gene end was trimmed by 5 bases and the J gene end by 4 bases; junction bases not matched to a gene: 7. The CDR3 extends over 15 amino acids. The CDR3 nucleotides read TGTGCCAGCAGTCTCCGAGGGGGCGGTAATGAAAAACTGTTTTTT. Translating gives CASSLRGGGNEKLFF. Filled out from reference TRBV28 and TRBJ1-4, the complete variable domain reads DVKVTQSSRYLVKRTGEKVFLECVQDMDHENMFWYRQDPGLGLRLIYFSYDVKMKEKGDIPEGYSVSREKKERFSLILESASTNQTSMYLCASSLRGGGNEKLFFGSGTQLSVL.

The V and J genes are TRBV6-5 and TRBJ2-7; D is perhaps TRBD2 (6 bases). Germline V CDR1 and CDR2: MNHEY, SVGAGI. V lost 1 base and J 1 base, leaving 11 bases between the germline ends. CDR3 size: 15 residues. As DNA, the CDR3 is TGTGCCAGCAGTTACTGGCGGGGCCGTTCCTACGAGCAGTACTTC. Translation: CASSYWRGRSYEQYF.

The chain is built from TRBV7-2 and TRBJ1-5; tentatively, D is TRBD1 (5 bases). The CDR3 length is 15 residues. Germline CDR1 SGHTA, CDR2 FQGNSA. Between the trimmed V and J ends, which lost 3 bases and 2 bases, there was a span of 11 bases. The CDR3 is CASSLLGGGNQPQHF. The CDR3 nucleotides are TGTGCCAGCAGCTTGTTGGGGGGGGGCAATCAGCCCCAGCATTTT.

The CDR3 protein is CASSPLEGVSYEQYF. CDR3 nucleotides: TGTGCCAGCAGCCCATTAGAAGGGGTTTCCTACGAGCAGTACTTC. The rearrangement links TRBV7-9 to TRBJ2-7; weak D call: TRBD1 (5 bases). Trimming cost V 5 bases and J 1 base, with 15 bases left between them. CDR1 SEHNR and CDR2 FQNEAQ come from the germline V gene (reference sequence). The CDR3 has 15 amino acids.

The genes are TRBV27 and TRBJ2-2; TRBD2 agrees at 10 bases. The CDR3 runs 20 residues. Per the germline V gene, CDR1 is MNHEY and CDR2 is SMNVEV (reference sequence). J lost 3 bases, V lost 3 bases, and 16 bases had no gene match. The CDR3 region has the DNA TGTGCCAGCAGTTTTAAGGTGATGGCTAGCGGGAGCGTATACACCGGGGAGCTGTTTTTT. It codes for CASSFKVMASGSVYTGELFF.

This chain links TRBV19 with TRBJ1-2; 12 nucleotides match TRBD1. This CDR3 comprises 15 residues. Germline CDR1 reads LNHDA; CDR2 reads SQIVND (reference sequence). V shed 5 bases, J shed 5 bases, and the junction held 6 bases outside the gene matches. CDR3 loop: CASSPGTGGGYGYTF. The DNA of the CDR3 is TGTGCCAGTAGTCCTGGGACAGGGGGCGGTTATGGCTACACCTTC.

J is TRBJ2-5 and V is TRBV19; 12 bases agree with TRBD1. Germline assignment: CDR1 LNHDA and CDR2 SQIVND (reference sequence). This CDR3 comprises 14 residues. Trimming removed 7 bases from V and 4 bases from J; junction bases left unmatched: 4. The DNA for the CDR3 is TGTGCCAGTAAGCGGGACAGGGGGCGAGAGACCCAGTACTTC. Encoded protein: CASKRDRGRETQYF. The complete variable domain, with remaining parts taken from reference TRBV19 and TRBJ2-5, reads DGGITQSPKYLFRKEGQNVTLSCEQNLNHDAMYWYRQDPGQGLRLIYYSQIVNDFQKGDIAEGYSVSREKKESFPLTVTSAQKNPTAFYLCASKRDRGRETQYFGPGTRLLVL.

The chain has TRBV4-3 and TRBJ1-1; no firm D call. The CDR3 is made up of 15 amino acids. Deletions cut 4 bases from V and 5 bases from J, with 17 bases between. Germline V gene data show CDR1 as LGHNA and CDR2 as YSLEER. As DNA, the CDR3 is TGCGCCAGCAGCCTTAGAACAAGCACGGGGACTGAAGCTTTCTTT. Translated, it gives CASSLRTSTGTEAFF.

In this sample, this clone turned up once. This chain links TRBV9 with TRBJ2-6; maybe TRBD2 (6 bases). This CDR3 is built from 15 residues. Trimming stripped 2 bases from V and 1 base from J, with 7 bases between. Germline CDR1 is SGDLS and CDR2 is YYNGEE. The CDR3 nucleotides read TGTGCCAGCAGCGTGGAGGGATCTGGGGCCAACGTCCTGACTTTC. Amino acids: CASSVEGSGANVLTF.

The chain recombines TRBV6-5 with TRBJ1-2; no definite D call. CDR3 size: 14 residues. The germline V gene has CDR1 MNHEY and CDR2 SVGAGI. Trimming took off 2 bases at V and 4 bases at J, with 11 bases between the two ends. CDR3 sequence reads: CASSYTGLLYGYTF. The CDR3 DNA follows: TGTGCCAGCAGTTACACTGGACTCCTCTATGGCTACACCTTC.

Comment on this clone: Relative to the germline gene, one junction end is altered; a read error may explain this. The chain carries TRBV7-9 and TRBJ1-5; a weak D match, TRBD1 (6 bases). The CDR3 loop spans 16 amino acids. The germline gives CDR1 SEHNR, CDR2 FQNEAQ (reference sequence). CDR3 sequence reads: CSSSSKGGRGNQPQHF. CDR3 DNA sequence: TGTTCCAGCAGCTCCAAAGGGGGAAGGGGCAATCAGCCCCAGCATTTT.

The chain employs TRBV6-5 and TRBJ1-4, with TRBD1 matching 11 bases. V lost 6 bases, J lost 8 bases, and 2 bases stayed unmatched. Germline V gives CDR1 MNHEY, CDR2 SVGAGI. This CDR3 is 13 amino acids long. CDR3 sequence reads: CASRDRGREKLFF. The CDR3, as DNA: TGTGCCAGCAGGGACAGGGGGCGAGAAAAACTGTTTTTT.

This clone was observed once. The J gene is TRBJ2-7, the V gene TRBV21-1; the table's D call, TRBD2, was not checked against the DNA. TRBV21-1 has pseudogene status. The CDR3 length is 16 residues. The CDR3, as DNA: TGTGCCAGCAGCATCCCGGGCGGGAGGGCCGGGGGGGAGCAGTACTTC. Protein product: CASSIPGGRAGGEQYF.

This rearrangement joins TRBV28 to TRBJ2-4, with 10 bases fitting TRBD1. The junction had 0 bases not matched to a gene; V was cut back by 2 bases and J by 8 bases. Per the germline V gene, CDR1 is MDHEN and CDR2 is SYDVKM. The CDR3 spans 13 residues. In DNA, the CDR3 is TGTGCCAGCAGTTTAGGGACAGGGGACATTCAGTACTTC. Its translation is CASSLGTGDIQYF.

This chain uses TRBV7-8 with TRBJ1-5; D perhaps matches TRBD1 (6 bases). Germline V gene lookup returns CDR1 SGHVS and CDR2 FQNEAQ. This CDR3 is built from 16 residues. The V end lost 0 bases, the J end lost 0 bases, and 9 bases lay between the germline ends. CDR3 bases: TGTGCCAGCAGCTTAGCGAGGACAGCTAGCAATCAGCCCCAGCATTTT. Translating gives CASSLARTASNQPQHF.

The chain uses TRBV6-5 and TRBJ1-5; TRBD1 matches at 7 bases. V was pared by 4 bases and J by 6 bases, with 6 bases of the junction left unmatched. The CDR3 is made up of 14 amino acids. From germline, CDR1 is MNHEY and CDR2 SVGAGI. The CDR3 loop reads CASSSIGGSQPQHF. DNA of the CDR3: TGTGCCAGCAGTTCCATAGGGGGCAGTCAGCCCCAGCATTTT.

CDR3 DNA: TGTGCCAGCAGCCGGACTAGCGGGGGCCACGAGCAGTACTTC. Translating it yields CASSRTSGGHEQYF. This chain joins TRBV7-9 and TRBJ2-7, with TRBD2 identical over 13 bases. The CDR3 covers 14 residues. Unmatched junction bases numbered 3, after V lost 5 bases and J lost 5 bases. The V gene's germline CDR1 is SEHNR and CDR2 FQNEAQ (reference sequence).

This clone was seen a handful of times. The chain joins TRBV19 to TRBJ2-6; 8 bases line up with TRBD1. From germline, CDR1 is LNHDA and CDR2 SQIVND (reference sequence). V gave up 7 bases and J gave up 0 bases; unmatched junction bases: 8. This CDR3 spans 17 amino acids. The chain's CDR3 is CASIGQGLSSGANVLTF. In DNA form, the CDR3 reads TGTGCCAGTATTGGACAGGGACTGAGCTCTGGGGCCAACGTCCTGACTTTC.